The source of this T cell receptor (beta chain) is a study of blood T cell repertoires in COVID-19. Study-level information: Samples of COVID-19 (acute and convalescent) were obtained from the United States, Italy and Spain. T cells, B-cell-depleted T cells, or PBMCs supplied cDNA or gDNA.

Measured with immunoSEQ multiplex PCR; TCRdb has only the in-frame clones, and not every one. This table has 100,000 to 120,000 clones, almost 80% appearing once. The CDR3 extends over 14 amino acids. V gave up 6 bases and J gave up 6 bases; unmatched junction bases: 2. Germline V gene sequence: CDR1 KGHSH, CDR2 LQKENI. The sample consisted of peripheral blood. This sequence joins TRBV18 and TRBJ1-6; 10 nucleotides agree with TRBD1. This sequence originates from a woman older than 75 with active or convalescent COVID-19. CDR3 in amino acids: CASSRTGGNSPLHF. Here the CDR3 DNA reads TGTGCCAGCTCTAGGACAGGGGGTAATTCACCCCTCCACTTT. Using reference TRBV18 and TRBJ1-6 for the parts outside the CDR3, the full variable domain is NAGVMQNPRHLVRRRGQEARLRCSPMKGHSHVYWYRQLPEEGLKFMVYLQKENIIDESGMPKERFSAEFPKEGPSILRIQQVVRGDSAAYFCASSRTGGNSPLHFGNGTRLTVT.